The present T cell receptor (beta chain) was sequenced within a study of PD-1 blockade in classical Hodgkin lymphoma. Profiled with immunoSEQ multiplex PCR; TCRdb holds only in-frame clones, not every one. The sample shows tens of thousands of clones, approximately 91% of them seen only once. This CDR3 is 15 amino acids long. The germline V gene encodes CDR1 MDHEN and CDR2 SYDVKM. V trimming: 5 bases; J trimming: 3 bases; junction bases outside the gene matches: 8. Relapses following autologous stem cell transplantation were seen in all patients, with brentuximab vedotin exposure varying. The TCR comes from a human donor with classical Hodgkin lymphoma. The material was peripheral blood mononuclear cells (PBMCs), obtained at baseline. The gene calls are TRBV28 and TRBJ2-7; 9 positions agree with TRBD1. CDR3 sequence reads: CASSTPGQGLYEQYF. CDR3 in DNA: TGTGCCAGCAGTACCCCGGGACAGGGTCTCTACGAGCAGTACTTC.